The rows below give T cell receptor beta chains drawn from one sample of a study of shared clonotypes between healthy human individuals. Assay used: immunoSEQ multiplex PCR; TCRdb lists only in-frame clones, some missing. Of some 2.4 million clones listed, over 85% were seen once; the top ten hold roughly 0.36%. The specimen sequenced was naive CD4+ T cells from PBMCs. Receptor source: a young man in good health. Some clones in this sample may be carry-over from other donors' samples. CDR3s include the opening cysteine and the closing phenylalanine or tryptophan. D genes are given only for firm matches. Size tells how often a clone was seen (once, few, many) or the class of an expanded clone, and some rows leave it out.

abundance	j_gene	v_gene	d_gene	CDR3aa	CDR3nt
-	TRBJ2-2	TRBV6-5	-	CASSYYLVRSGELFF	TGTGCCAGCAGTTACTACCTAGTTCGGTCCGGGGAGCTGTTTTTT
-	TRBJ2-1	TRBV18	TRBD2	CASSPPNRLGLAEYNEQFF	TGTGCCAGCTCACCACCTAACCGTCTGGGACTAGCGGAATACAATGAGCAGTTCTTC
-	TRBJ1-2	TRBV5-1	TRBD1	CASSLADRAGYGYTF	TGCGCCAGCAGCTTGGCAGACAGGGCAGGCTATGGCTACACCTTC
once	TRBJ1-2	TRBV27	-	CASSPTWGGDYGYTF	TGTGCCAGCAGTCCAACCTGGGGGGGGGACTATGGCTACACCTTC
once	TRBJ1-5	TRBV5-8	-	CASSLYRTNRDSNQPQHF	TGTGCCAGCAGCTTGTATCGGACTAACAGGGATAGCAATCAGCCCCAGCATTTT
-	TRBJ1-4	TRBV7-9	-	CASSRPGTREKLFF	TGTGCCAGCAGCAGGCCCGGGACAAGAGAAAAACTGTTTTTT
-	TRBJ1-3	TRBV18	-	CASSLYGGSGNTIYF	TGTGCCAGCTCACTTTACGGGGGATCTGGAAACACCATATATTTT
once	TRBJ2-1	TRBV7-8	TRBD2	CASSLALGLAGYNEQFF	TGTGCCAGCAGCTTAGCGCTAGGACTAGCGGGATACAATGAGCAGTTCTTC
-	TRBJ2-7	TRBV23-1	-	CASSQLGNTYEQYF	TGCGCCAGCAGTCAGTTAGGGAACACCTACGAGCAGTACTTC
once	TRBJ1-2	TRBV28	-	CASSLFSTGTGYTF	TGTGCCAGCAGTTTATTTTCCACAGGGACCGGCTACACCTTC
-	TRBJ1-6	TRBV6-6	-	CASSYSVPGLVSPLHF	TGTGCCAGCAGTTACTCGGTTCCGGGGTTGGTGTCACCCCTCCACTTT
-	TRBJ2-5	TRBV5-1	-	CASSAAGQETQYF	TGCGCCAGCAGCGCCGCCGGACAAGAGACCCAGTACTTC
-	TRBJ1-2	TRBV7-8	-	CASSPTGRGGGYTF	TGTGCCAGCAGCCCGACGGGCAGGGGAGGCGGCTACACCTTC
once	TRBJ2-1	TRBV5-1	TRBD2	CASSWGLAGGGAYNEQFF	TGCGCCAGCAGCTGGGGACTAGCGGGAGGAGGGGCCTACAATGAGCAGTTCTTC
-	TRBJ1-1	TRBV5-4	TRBD1	CASRGQSGLNTEAFF	TGTGCCAGCAGGGGACAGTCCGGGTTGAACACTGAAGCTTTCTTT
few	TRBJ1-3	TRBV7-9	TRBD1	CASSPVTGTGNTIYF	TGTGCCAGCAGCCCCGTGACAGGGACTGGAAACACCATATATTTT
-	TRBJ2-1	TRBV2	TRBD2	CASSEMASPGGFF	TGTGCCAGCAGTGAAATGGCCAGCCCGGGGGGGTTCTTC
-	TRBJ1-4	TRBV15	-	CATSRDSGYGTNEKLFF	TGTGCCACCAGCAGAGATTCAGGGTATGGAACTAATGAAAAACTGTTTTTT
-	TRBJ2-7	TRBV6-5	-	CASSYSGRGAGEQYF	TGTGCCAGCAGTTACTCGGGCAGGGGAGCGGGCGAGCAGTACTTC
once	TRBJ1-1	TRBV7-9	TRBD1	CASSIGTGGITEAFF	TGTGCCAGCAGCATCGGGACAGGGGGCATCACTGAAGCTTTCTTT
-	TRBJ1-5	TRBV6-6	-	CASRDSSNQPQHF	TGTGCCAGCCGTGACAGTTCCAATCAGCCCCAGCATTTT
-	TRBJ2-7	TRBV6-6	TRBD1	CASRGQGEINEQYF	TGTGCCAGCAGAGGACAGGGGGAAATCAACGAGCAGTACTTC
-	TRBJ2-7	TRBV10-3	TRBD1	CAISESTGASKSYEQYF	TGTGCCATCAGTGAGTCGACAGGGGCCTCTAAGTCCTACGAGCAGTACTTC
-	TRBJ2-3	TRBV4-1	-	CASSVTGNGDTQYF	TGCGCCAGCAGTGTTACGGGTAACGGGGATACGCAGTATTTT
-	TRBJ2-5	TRBV27	-	CASSLFRGRQETQYF	TGTGCCAGCAGTTTATTTCGCGGCAGACAAGAGACCCAGTACTTC
-	TRBJ2-2	TRBV6-5	-	CANKRAPPGELFF	TGTGCCAACAAACGGGCACCCCCCGGGGAGCTGTTTTTT
few	TRBJ1-2	TRBV15	-	CATSREAANYGYTF	TGTGCCACCAGCAGAGAGGCAGCGAACTATGGCTACACCTTC
-	TRBJ2-7	TRBV5-1	TRBD2	CASSPTGTSGRYEQYF	TGCGCCAGCAGTCCCACCGGGACTAGCGGGAGGTACGAGCAGTACTTC
-	TRBJ1-4	TRBV7-2	-	CASSRGSSSEKLFF	TGTGCCAGCAGTCGGGGGTCCTCCTCTGAAAAACTGTTTTTT
-	TRBJ2-7	TRBV9	TRBD1	CASSDLSRDRGPYEQYF	TGTGCCAGCAGCGACCTTAGTAGGGACAGGGGGCCATACGAGCAGTACTTC
-	TRBJ2-1	TRBV7-9	-	CASGNPIQGPEQFF	TGTGCCAGCGGAAATCCGATTCAGGGTCCTGAGCAGTTCTTC
-	TRBJ2-1	TRBV6-6	-	CASTTATLSYNEQFF	TGTGCCAGCACGACAGCAACCCTCTCCTACAATGAGCAGTTCTTC
-	TRBJ1-2	TRBV4-1	-	CASSILLGHGYTF	TGCGCCAGCAGCATACTCCTGGGACATGGCTACACCTTC
-	TRBJ2-1	TRBV27	TRBD2	CASSPSRGSLGGEQFF	TGTGCCAGCAGCCCATCACGCGGGAGTCTCGGGGGTGAGCAGTTCTTC
-	TRBJ1-4	TRBV28	TRBD1	CASSPPGTGVVNEKLFF	TGTGCCAGCAGTCCTCCAGGGACAGGGGTCGTAAATGAAAAACTGTTTTTT
-	TRBJ2-7	TRBV11-3	-	CASSLGGVRAYEQYF	TGTGCCAGCAGCTTAGGCGGGGTGCGGGCCTACGAGCAGTACTTC
-	TRBJ2-2	TRBV5-1	-	CASRTISTGELFF	TGCGCCAGCCGCACGATAAGCACCGGGGAGCTGTTTTTT
-	TRBJ2-1	TRBV7-8	-	CASSLVGRTKSSYNEQFF	TGTGCCAGCAGCTTGGTAGGGAGGACCAAAAGCTCCTACAATGAGCAGTTCTTC
-	TRBJ2-2	TRBV7-9	-	CASSRRLILRTANTGELFF	TGTGCCAGCAGCCGACGGCTTATTCTGCGGACAGCGAACACCGGGGAGCTGTTTTTT
-	TRBJ2-7	TRBV6-5	-	CASSYLSQGNHEQYF	TGTGCCAGCAGTTACCTGTCCCAGGGTAACCACGAGCAGTACTTC